This T cell receptor (beta chain) emerged from a study of metastatic and nonmetastatic thyroid tumors. TCRdb re-called clones via MiXCR from the PCR reads. This table has 15,000 or so clones, roughly 26% appearing once. Thyroid surgery took place with no prior treatment in any patient. This CDR3 comprises 14 residues. With 5 bases removed from V and 5 bases from J, the gap between germline ends came to 15 bases. Germline V gene sequence: CDR1 MNHNS, CDR2 SASEGT. This clone was found many times. The chain recombines TRBV6-1 with TRBJ1-1, with D possibly TRBD1 on 6 matching bases. The sequence was collected from a female donor with papillary thyroid cancer or a benign thyroid nodule (not recorded which). Some clones in this sample may be carry-over from other donors' samples. The sample was adjacent normal tissue. CDR3 sequence reads: CASSLQGSGTEAFF. The CDR3 DNA follows: TGTGCCAGCAGTCTACAGGGCAGTGGGACTGAAGCTTTCTTT.